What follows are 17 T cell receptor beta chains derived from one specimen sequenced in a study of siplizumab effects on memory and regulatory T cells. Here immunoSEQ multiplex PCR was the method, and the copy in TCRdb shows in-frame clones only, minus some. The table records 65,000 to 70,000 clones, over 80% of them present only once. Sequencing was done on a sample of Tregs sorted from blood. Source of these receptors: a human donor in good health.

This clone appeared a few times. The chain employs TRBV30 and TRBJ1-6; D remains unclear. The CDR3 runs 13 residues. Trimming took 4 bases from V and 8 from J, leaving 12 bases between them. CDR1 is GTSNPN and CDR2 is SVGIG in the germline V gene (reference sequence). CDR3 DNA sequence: TGTGCCTGGAACGGGAGGAGGGATTCACCCCTCCACTTT. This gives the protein CAWNGRRDSPLHF.

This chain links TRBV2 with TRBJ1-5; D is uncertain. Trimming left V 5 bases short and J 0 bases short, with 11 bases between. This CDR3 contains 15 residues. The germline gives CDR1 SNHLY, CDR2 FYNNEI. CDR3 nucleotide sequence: TGTGCCAGCAGTTACAGAGCTTATAGCAATCAGCCCCAGCATTTT. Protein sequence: CASSYRAYSNQPQHF.

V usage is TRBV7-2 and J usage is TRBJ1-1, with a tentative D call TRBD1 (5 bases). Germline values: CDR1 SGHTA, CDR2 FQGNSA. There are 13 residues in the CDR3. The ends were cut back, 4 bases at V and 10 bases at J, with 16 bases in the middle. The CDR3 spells CASSSGPGNGAFF. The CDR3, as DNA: TGTGCCAGCAGCTCAGGGCCTGGGAATGGAGCTTTCTTT.

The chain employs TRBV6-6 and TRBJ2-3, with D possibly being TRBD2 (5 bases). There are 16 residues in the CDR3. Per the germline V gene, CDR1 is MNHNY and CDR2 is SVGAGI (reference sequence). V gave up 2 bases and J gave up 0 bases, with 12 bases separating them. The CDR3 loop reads CASSYPGSSSTDTQYF. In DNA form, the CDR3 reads TGTGCCAGCAGTTACCCGGGGAGTTCTAGCACAGATACGCAGTATTTT.

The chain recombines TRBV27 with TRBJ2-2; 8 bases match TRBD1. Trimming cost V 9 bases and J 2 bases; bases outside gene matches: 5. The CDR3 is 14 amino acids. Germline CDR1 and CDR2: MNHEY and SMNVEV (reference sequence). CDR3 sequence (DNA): TGTGCCAGTAGACAGGGGATTAACACCGGGGAGCTGTTTTTT. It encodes CASRQGINTGELFF.

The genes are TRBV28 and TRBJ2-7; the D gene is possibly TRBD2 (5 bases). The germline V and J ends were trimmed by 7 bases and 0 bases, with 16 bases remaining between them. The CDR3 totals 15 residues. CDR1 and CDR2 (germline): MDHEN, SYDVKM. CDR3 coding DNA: TGTGCCAGCATGGGTGATTGGGAGTACTCCTACGAGCAGTACTTC. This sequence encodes CASMGDWEYSYEQYF. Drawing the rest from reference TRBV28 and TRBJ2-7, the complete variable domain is DVKVTQSSRYLVKRTGEKVFLECVQDMDHENMFWYRQDPGLGLRLIYFSYDVKMKEKGDIPEGYSVSREKKERFSLILESASTNQTSMYLCASMGDWEYSYEQYFGPGTRLTVT.

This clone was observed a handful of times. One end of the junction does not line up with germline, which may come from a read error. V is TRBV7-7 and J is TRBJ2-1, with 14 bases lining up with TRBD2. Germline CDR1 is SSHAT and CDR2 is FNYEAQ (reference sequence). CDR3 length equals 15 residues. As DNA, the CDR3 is TGTGCTAGCAGTATGGGACTAGCGGGAGACAATGAGCAGTTCTTC. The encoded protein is CASSMGLAGDNEQFF.

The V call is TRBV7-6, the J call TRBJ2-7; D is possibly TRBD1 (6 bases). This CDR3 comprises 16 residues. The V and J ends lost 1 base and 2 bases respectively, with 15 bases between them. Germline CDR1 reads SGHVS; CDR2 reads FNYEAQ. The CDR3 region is CASSLGLDRTPYEQYF. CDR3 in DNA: TGTGCCAGCAGCTTAGGACTGGACAGAACCCCCTACGAGCAGTACTTC.

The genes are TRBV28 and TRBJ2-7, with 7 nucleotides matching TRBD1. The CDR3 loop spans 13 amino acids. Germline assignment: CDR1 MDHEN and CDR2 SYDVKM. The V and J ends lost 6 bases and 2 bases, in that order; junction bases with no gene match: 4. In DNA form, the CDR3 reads TGTGCCAGCAGGACAGGGAACCCCTACGAGCAGTACTTC. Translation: CASRTGNPYEQYF.

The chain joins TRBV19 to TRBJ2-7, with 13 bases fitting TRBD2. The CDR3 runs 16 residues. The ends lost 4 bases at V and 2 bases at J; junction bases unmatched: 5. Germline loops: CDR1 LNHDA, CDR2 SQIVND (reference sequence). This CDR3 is CASSTGLAGLPYEQYF. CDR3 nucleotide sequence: TGTGCCAGTAGTACGGGACTAGCGGGACTACCCTACGAGCAGTACTTC.

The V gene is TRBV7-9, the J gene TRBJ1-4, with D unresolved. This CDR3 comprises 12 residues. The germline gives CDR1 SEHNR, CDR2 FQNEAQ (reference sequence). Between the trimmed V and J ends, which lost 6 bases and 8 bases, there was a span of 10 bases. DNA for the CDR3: TGTGCCAGCAGTCCCGGGATAGAAAAACTGTTTTTT. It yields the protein CASSPGIEKLFF.

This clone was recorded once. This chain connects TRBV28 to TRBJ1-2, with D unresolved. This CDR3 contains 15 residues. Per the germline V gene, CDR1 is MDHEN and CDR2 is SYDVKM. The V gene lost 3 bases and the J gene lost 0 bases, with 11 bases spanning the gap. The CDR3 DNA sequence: TGTGCCAGCAGTTTTACCGGCAGGCCTAACTATGGCTACACCTTC. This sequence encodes CASSFTGRPNYGYTF.

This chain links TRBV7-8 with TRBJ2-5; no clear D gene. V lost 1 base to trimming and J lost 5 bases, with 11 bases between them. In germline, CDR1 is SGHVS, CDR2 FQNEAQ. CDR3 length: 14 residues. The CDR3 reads CASSLGTRPETQYF. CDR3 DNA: TGTGCCAGCAGCTTAGGGACCCGGCCTGAGACCCAGTACTTC.

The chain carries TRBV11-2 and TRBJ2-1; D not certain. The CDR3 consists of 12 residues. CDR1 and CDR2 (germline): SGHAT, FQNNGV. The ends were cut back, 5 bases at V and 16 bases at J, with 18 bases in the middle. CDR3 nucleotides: TGTGCCAGCAGCATCCGGCCGAACACGGTCTTCTTC. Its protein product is CASSIRPNTVFF.

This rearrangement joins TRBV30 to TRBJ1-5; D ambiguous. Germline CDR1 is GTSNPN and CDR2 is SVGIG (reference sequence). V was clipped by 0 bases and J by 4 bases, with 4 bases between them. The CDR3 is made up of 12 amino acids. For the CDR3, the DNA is TGTGCCTGGAGTGTTGGGAATCAGCCCCAGCATTTT. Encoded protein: CAWSVGNQPQHF.

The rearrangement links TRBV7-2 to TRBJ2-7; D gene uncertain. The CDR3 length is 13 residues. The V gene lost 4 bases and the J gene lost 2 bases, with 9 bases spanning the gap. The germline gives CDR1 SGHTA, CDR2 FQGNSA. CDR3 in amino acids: CASSSRPPYEQYF. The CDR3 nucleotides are TGTGCCAGCAGCTCCCGACCCCCCTACGAGCAGTACTTC.

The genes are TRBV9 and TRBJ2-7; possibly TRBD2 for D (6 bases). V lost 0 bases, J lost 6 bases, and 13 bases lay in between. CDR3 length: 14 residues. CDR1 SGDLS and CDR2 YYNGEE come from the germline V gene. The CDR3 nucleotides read TGTGCCAGCAGCGTAGATTCCGGGGGAATCGAGCAGTACTTC. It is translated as CASSVDSGGIEQYF.